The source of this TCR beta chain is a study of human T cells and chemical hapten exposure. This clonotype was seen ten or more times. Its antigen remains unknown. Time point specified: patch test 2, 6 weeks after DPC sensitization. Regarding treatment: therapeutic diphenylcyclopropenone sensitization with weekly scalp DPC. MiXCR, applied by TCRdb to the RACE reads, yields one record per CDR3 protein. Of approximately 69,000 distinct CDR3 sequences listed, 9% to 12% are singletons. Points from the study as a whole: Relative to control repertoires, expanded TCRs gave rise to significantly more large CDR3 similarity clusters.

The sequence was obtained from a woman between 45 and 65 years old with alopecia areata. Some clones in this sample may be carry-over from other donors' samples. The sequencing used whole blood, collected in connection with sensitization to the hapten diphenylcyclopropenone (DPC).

Here the CDR3 reads CASSLIRASTDTQYF. The DNA of the CDR3 is TGTGCCAGCAGCTTAATACGGGCTAGCACAGATACGCAGTATTTT. The chain uses TRBV7-3 and TRBJ2-3; D gene uncertain. The CDR3 length is 15 residues. CDR1 is SGHTA and CDR2 is FQGTGA in the germline V gene. Trimming took 1 base from V and 0 from J, leaving 8 bases between them.